This T cell receptor beta chain is from a study of blood T cell repertoires in COVID-19. Trimming cost V 5 bases and J 1 base; bases outside gene matches: 8. The CDR3 totals 16 residues. CDR1 and CDR2 (germline): SGHTA, FQGNSA. As processed by the authors: From reference gene primer amplification, estimates of nucleated cell counts were derived. The data were produced by immunoSEQ multiplex PCR, yet TCRdb's version contains in-frame clones alone and is incomplete. The V and J calls and clone size were taken over from that table, and D and trimming were inferred from the DNA. The sample lists 250,000 or so clones, 91% seen once, with around 2.8% in the top ten. Residents of about two dozen US areas, aged about 18 to 89 years, made up the participants. Exposed participants encountered a COVID-19 case during the 2 weeks preceding study entry.

The V gene is TRBV7-2, the J gene TRBJ1-2, with 9 bases lining up with TRBD1. This clonotype was obtained from a man aged 35 to 55 who had been exposed to COVID-19. Sequenced: PBMCs or T cells enriched from blood (not recorded which). In nucleotides, the CDR3 is TGTGCCAGCAGCCCCCGGACAGGGGTGAATAACTATGGCTACACCTTC. It codes for CASSPRTGVNNYGYTF.